This TCR beta chain comes out of a study of blood T cell repertoires in COVID-19. Study-wide context: Samples representing acute and convalescent COVID-19 were sourced from the United States, Italy and Spain. PBMCs, B-cell-depleted T cells, or T cells provided the cDNA or gDNA that made up the material.

The CDR3 length is 17 residues. Unmatched junction bases numbered 11, after V lost 3 bases and J lost 1 base. CDR1 and CDR2 from the germline V gene are SGHRS and YFSETQ. Participant age was roughly 18 to 95 years, and participants resided in fewer than 25 US areas. Data came from immunoSEQ multiplex PCR; TCRdb stores just in-frame clones and leaves some out. The repertoire holds hundreds of thousands of clones, with approximately 90% as singletons. This clone occurred once. V gene TRBV5-1 combines with J gene TRBJ2-3; 7 bases match TRBD1. The TCR was taken from a woman in her fifties or sixties who had recovered from COVID-19. The sequencing input was PBMCs or T cells enriched from blood (not recorded which). The CDR3 protein is CASSSPGKGARTDTQYF. The CDR3 DNA is TGCGCCAGCAGCTCCCCAGGCAAGGGGGCTCGCACAGATACGCAGTATTTT.